In its sample, the clone carrying this TCR beta chain was seen once. This sample was included in a study of shared clonotypes between healthy human individuals. Profiled with immunoSEQ multiplex PCR; TCRdb holds only in-frame clones, not every one. The table records about 1,900,000 clones, roughly 95% of them present only once. Naivety among CD8 cells was defined by CD45RO negativity and positive CCR7 selection, thereby excluding terminally differentiated effector memory CD45RA+ cells. The sequencing sample was made of naive CD8+ T cells sorted from blood. This receptor was obtained from a man younger than 30 in good health.

CDR3 in amino acids: CASSFYRGGGNTIYF. In DNA form, the CDR3 reads TGTGCCAGCAGCTTTTACAGGGGAGGAGGAAACACCATATATTTT. This chain joins TRBV13 and TRBJ1-3; 7 bases fit TRBD1. With V trimmed by 3 bases and J by 4 bases, 6 bases remained unmatched. The CDR3 spans 15 residues. Germline V gene data show CDR1 as PRHDT and CDR2 as FYEKMQ (reference sequence).